This TCR beta chain was recovered during a study of Ad26.COV2.S vaccination and SARS-CoV-2 variants. TCRdb's copy holds only in-frame clones and misses some; the assay was immunoSEQ multiplex PCR. The sample yields fewer than 400,000 clones, almost 90% seen once. Germline CDR1 is SNHLY and CDR2 is FYNNEI. This CDR3 is built from 17 residues. V was pared by 4 bases and J by 0 bases, with 18 bases between. Treatment given: around 19 received Ad26.COV2.S at low or high dose, single or two shots; about 5 received placebo; per-sample allocation not given. Each sample was drawn 63 days after the first injection (of vaccine or placebo).

The chain couples TRBV2 to TRBJ1-1; possible D gene TRBD1, 5 bases. The source of this sequence is a person aged 18-60 years who received the Ad26.COV2.S COVID-19 vaccine or a placebo. This specimen was peripheral blood, taken in a trial of Ad26.COV2.S vaccine versus placebo. CDR3 nucleotides: TGTGCCAGCAGTGGGGGCACACCCGAGTCTATGAACACTGAAGCTTTCTTT. It yields the protein CASSGGTPESMNTEAFF.